This record looks at one T cell receptor beta chain sequence and its context. This CDR3 is built from 12 residues. V was clipped by 9 bases and J by 1 base, with 9 bases between them. Germline lookup yields CDR1 SNHLY and CDR2 FYNNEI. Sequencing was performed with immunoSEQ multiplex PCR; in TCRdb, only in-frame clones are kept and a portion is missing. The profile shows about 160,000 clones, about nine tenths of them singletons. The data belong to a study of blood T cell repertoires in COVID-19. The TCR sequence derives from a woman aged 60-75 years with active or convalescent COVID-19. This chain uses TRBV2 with TRBJ2-5; possibly TRBD1 for D (5 bases). The specimen was peripheral blood. The CDR3 DNA reads TGTGCCAGTACAGGTTCCCAAGAGACCCAGTACTTC. Translation: CASTGSQETQYF.